The subject of this entry is one TCR beta chain. Clones were read by immunoSEQ multiplex PCR, and TCRdb kept only the in-frame ones, dropping some. The repertoire holds tens of thousands of clones, with roughly 95% as singletons. Only cases whose brain tissue showed the highest T cell transcript signatures were sequenced. The sample originates from a study of brain T cells in children with intractable seizures. With 4 bases removed from V and 0 bases from J, the gap between germline ends came to 22 bases. The V gene's germline CDR1 is SGHNT and CDR2 YENEEA. This CDR3 has 20 amino acids. This clonotype was obtained from a boy under two years old with focal cortical dysplasia and intractable seizures. The chain joins TRBV11-3 to TRBJ2-6; a possible D gene is TRBD2 (5 bases). The material was peripheral blood, obtained at surgery. The chain's CDR3 is CASSSRTSGITCSGANVLTF. CDR3 nucleotides: TGTGCCAGCAGCTCCAGGACGTCGGGGATCACCTGCTCTGGGGCCAACGTCCTGACTTTC.